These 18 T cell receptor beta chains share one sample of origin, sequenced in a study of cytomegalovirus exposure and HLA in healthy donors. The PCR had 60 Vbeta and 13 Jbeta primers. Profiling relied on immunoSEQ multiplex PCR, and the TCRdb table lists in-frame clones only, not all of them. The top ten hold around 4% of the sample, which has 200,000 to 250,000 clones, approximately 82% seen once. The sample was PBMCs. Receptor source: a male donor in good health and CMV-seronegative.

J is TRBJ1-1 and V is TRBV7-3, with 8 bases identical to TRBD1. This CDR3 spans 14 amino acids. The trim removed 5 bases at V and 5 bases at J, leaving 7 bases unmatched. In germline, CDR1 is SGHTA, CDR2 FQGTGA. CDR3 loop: CASSPQGAATEAFF. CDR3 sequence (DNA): TGTGCCAGCAGCCCGCAGGGGGCTGCTACTGAAGCTTTCTTT.

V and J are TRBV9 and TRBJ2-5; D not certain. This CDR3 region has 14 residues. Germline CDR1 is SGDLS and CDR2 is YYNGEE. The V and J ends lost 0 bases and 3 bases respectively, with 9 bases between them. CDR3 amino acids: CASSVETGEETQYF. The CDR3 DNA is TGTGCCAGCAGCGTAGAGACTGGTGAAGAGACCCAGTACTTC.

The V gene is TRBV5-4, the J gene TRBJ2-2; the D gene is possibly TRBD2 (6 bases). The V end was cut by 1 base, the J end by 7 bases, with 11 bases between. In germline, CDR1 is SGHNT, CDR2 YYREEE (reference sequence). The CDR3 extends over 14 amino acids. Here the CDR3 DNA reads TGTGCCAGCAGCTTGACGGGAGACCTCGGGGAGCTGTTTTTT. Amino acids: CASSLTGDLGELFF. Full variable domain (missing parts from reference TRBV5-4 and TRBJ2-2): ETGVTQSPTHLIKTRGQQVTLRCSSQSGHNTVSWYQQALGQGPQFIFQYYREEENGRGNFPPRFSGLQFPNYSSELNVNALELDDSALYLCASSLTGDLGELFFGEGSRLTVL.

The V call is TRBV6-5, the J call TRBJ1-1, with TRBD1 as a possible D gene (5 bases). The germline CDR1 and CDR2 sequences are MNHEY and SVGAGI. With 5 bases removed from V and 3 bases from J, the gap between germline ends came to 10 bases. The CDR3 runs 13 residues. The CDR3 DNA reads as TGTGCCAGCAGTGAGCTCAGGGACACTGAAGCTTTCTTT. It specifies CASSELRDTEAFF.

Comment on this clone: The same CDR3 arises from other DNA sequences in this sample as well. Here the CDR3 DNA reads TGTGCCAGCAGTTTCAGGGAGACCCAGTACTTC. Its translation: CASSFRETQYF. The chain carries TRBV28 and TRBJ2-5; D ambiguous. The CDR3 is 11 amino acids. Germline V gene lookup returns CDR1 MDHEN and CDR2 SYDVKM. V was cut by 3 bases and J by 5 bases, with 4 bases left in between.

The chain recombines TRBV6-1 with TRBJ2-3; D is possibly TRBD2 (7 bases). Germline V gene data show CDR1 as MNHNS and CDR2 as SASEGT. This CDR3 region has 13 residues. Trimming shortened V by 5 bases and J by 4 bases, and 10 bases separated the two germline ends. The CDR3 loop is CASSRGGADTQYF. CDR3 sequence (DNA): TGTGCCAGCAGTAGGGGGGGGGCAGATACGCAGTATTTT.

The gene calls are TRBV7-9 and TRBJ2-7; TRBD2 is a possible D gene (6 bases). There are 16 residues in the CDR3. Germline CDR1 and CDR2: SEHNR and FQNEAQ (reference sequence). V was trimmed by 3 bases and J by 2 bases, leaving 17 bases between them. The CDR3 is CASSFIRGSLTYEQYF. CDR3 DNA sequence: TGTGCCAGCAGCTTTATTCGGGGGAGCCTCACCTACGAGCAGTACTTC.

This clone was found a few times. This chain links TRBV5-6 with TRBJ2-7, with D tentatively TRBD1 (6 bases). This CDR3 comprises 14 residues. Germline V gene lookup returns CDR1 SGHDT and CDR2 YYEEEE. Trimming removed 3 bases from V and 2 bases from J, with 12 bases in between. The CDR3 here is CASSWLGQTYEQYF. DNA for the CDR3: TGTGCCAGCAGCTGGCTCGGACAGACCTACGAGCAGTACTTC.

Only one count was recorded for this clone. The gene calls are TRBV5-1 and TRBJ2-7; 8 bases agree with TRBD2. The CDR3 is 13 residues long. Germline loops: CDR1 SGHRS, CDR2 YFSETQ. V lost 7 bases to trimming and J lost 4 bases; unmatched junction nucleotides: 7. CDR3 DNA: TGCGCCAGCTCCCGAGCGGGAGTTTACGAGCAGTACTTC. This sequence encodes CASSRAGVYEQYF.

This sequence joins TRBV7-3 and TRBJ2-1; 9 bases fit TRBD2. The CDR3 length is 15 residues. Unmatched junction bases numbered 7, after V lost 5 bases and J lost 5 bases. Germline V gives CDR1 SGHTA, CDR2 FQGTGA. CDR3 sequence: CASSKGLARNNEQFF. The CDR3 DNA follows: TGTGCCAGCAGCAAAGGACTAGCGAGGAACAATGAGCAGTTCTTC. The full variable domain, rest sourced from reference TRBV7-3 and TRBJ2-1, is GAGVSQTPSNKVTEKGKYVELRCDPISGHTALYWYRQSLGQGPEFLIYFQGTGAADDSGLPNDRFFAVRPEGSVSTLKIQRTERGDSAVYLCASSKGLARNNEQFFGPGTRLTVL.

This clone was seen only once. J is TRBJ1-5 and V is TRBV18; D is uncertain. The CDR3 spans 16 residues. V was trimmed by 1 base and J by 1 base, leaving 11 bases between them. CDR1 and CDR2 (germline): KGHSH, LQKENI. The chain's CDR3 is CASSPLGVGSNQPQHF. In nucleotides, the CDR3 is TGTGCCAGCTCACCACTGGGAGTGGGGAGCAATCAGCCCCAGCATTTT.

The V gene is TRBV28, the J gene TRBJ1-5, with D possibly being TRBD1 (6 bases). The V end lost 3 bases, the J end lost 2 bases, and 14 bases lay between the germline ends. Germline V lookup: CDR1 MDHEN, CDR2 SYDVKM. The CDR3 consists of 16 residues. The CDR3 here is CASSLGGGGGNQPQHF. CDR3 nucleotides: TGTGCCAGCAGTTTGGGGGGCGGGGGGGGCAATCAGCCCCAGCATTTT.

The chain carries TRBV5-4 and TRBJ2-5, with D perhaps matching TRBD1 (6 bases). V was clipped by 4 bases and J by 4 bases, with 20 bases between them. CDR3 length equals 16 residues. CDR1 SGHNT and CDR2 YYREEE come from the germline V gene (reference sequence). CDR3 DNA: TGTGCCAGCAGCAATCTCGTCGGTCAGGGGAGAGAGACCCAGTACTTC. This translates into CASSNLVGQGRETQYF.

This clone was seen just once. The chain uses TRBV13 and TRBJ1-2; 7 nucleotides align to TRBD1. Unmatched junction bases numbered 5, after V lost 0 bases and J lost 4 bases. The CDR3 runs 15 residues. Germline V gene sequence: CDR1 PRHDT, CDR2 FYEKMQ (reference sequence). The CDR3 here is CASSLGLQGSYGYTF. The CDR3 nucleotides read TGTGCCAGCAGCTTAGGCTTACAGGGGTCCTATGGCTACACCTTC.

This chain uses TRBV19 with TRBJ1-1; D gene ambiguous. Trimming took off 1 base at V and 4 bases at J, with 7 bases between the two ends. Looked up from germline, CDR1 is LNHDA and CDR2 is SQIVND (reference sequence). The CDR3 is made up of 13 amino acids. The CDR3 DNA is TGTGCCAGTAGTATAGGACTCAGCACTGAAGCTTTCTTT. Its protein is CASSIGLSTEAFF.

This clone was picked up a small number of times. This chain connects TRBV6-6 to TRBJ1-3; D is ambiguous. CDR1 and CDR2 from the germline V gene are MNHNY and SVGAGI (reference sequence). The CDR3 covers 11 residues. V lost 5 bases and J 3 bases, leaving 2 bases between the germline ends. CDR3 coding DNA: TGTGCCAGCAGTCGTGGAAACACCATATATTTT. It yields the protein CASSRGNTIYF.

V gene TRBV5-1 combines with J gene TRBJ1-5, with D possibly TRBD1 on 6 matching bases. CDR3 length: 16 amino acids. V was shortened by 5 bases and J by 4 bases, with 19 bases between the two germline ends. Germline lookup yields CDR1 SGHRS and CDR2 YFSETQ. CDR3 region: CASSRGGSDANQPQHF. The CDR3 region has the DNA TGCGCCAGCAGTCGGGGGGGCTCCGACGCTAATCAGCCCCAGCATTTT. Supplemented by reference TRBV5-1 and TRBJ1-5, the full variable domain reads KAGVTQTPRYLIKTRGQQVTLSCSPISGHRSVSWYQQTPGQGLQFLFEYFSETQRNKGNFPGRFSGRQFSNSRSEMNVSTLELGDSALYLCASSRGGSDANQPQHFGDGTRLSIL.

CDR3 nucleotide sequence: TGTGCCAGCAGTAGACAGGCCCTGGACGAGCAGTACTTC. Protein product: CASSRQALDEQYF. The chain joins TRBV9 to TRBJ2-7, with D maybe TRBD1 (6 bases). V shed 5 bases and J shed 5 bases, with 14 bases lying between them. Germline CDR1 and CDR2: SGDLS and YYNGEE. The CDR3 totals 13 residues.